This TCR beta chain was identified in a study of OX40 agonist ivuxolimab in advanced cancers. Looking at the study overall: The treatment was a fully human IgG2 OX40 agonist, ivuxolimab. A mean age of about 56 years, range roughly 20 to 90, was recorded, and around 85% were male.

Turning to this clone: Its antigen is not known.

J lost 4 bases, V lost 5 bases, and 4 bases had no gene match. The CDR3 has 14 residues. Germline V gene sequence: CDR1 MGHDK, CDR2 SYGVNS. Sequencing used immunoSEQ multiplex PCR; TCRdb keeps in-frame clones, though not all of them. The table lists some 77,000 clones, roughly 90% of them singletons. Findings and limits, study-wide: Undetermined was the antigen specificity of the expanded peripheral T cells. CD8+ T cells averaged more expanded clones than CD4+.

Sequenced material: CD4+ or CD8+ T cells sorted from blood, taken in a trial of the OX40 agonist ivuxolimab. The chain links TRBV25-1 to TRBJ2-1; 8 nucleotides line up with TRBD2. This clonotype was obtained from an adult with an advanced solid tumor such as melanoma, head and neck, liver or kidney cancer. CDR3 sequence (DNA): TGTGCCAGCAGTTGGACTAGCCAGTACAATGAGCAGTTCTTC. Translation gives CASSWTSQYNEQFF. Filled out from reference TRBV25-1 and TRBJ2-1, the complete variable domain reads EADIYQTPRYLVIGTGKKITLECSQTMGHDKMYWYQQDPGMELHLIHYSYGVNSTEKGDLSSESTVSRIRTEHFPLTLESARPSHTSQYLCASSWTSQYNEQFFGPGTRLTVL.